This is a list of T cell receptor beta chains from one sample in a study of human T cells and chemical hapten exposure. One entry per CDR3 protein, called by TCRdb with MiXCR from the RACE reads. This table holds about 49,000 distinct CDR3 sequences, less than 9.5% found once. The material was whole blood, obtained in connection with sensitization to the hapten diphenylcyclopropenone (DPC). These receptors were collected from a woman aged 45 to 65 with alopecia areata. Some clones in this sample may be carry-over from other donors' samples. CDR3s leave out the opening cysteine and the closing phenylalanine or tryptophan. The order of the fields is V gene, J gene, CDR3 protein.

V gene: TRBV9; J gene: TRBJ2-6; CDR3 protein: ASSVSPLITGTADSGANVLT
V gene: TRBV7-8; J gene: TRBJ2-3; CDR3 protein: ASSLIEALSTDTQY
V gene: TRBV20-1; J gene: TRBJ2-1; CDR3 protein: SGKGGGSYNEQF
V gene: TRBV12-3/TRBV12-4; J gene: TRBJ1-5; CDR3 protein: ASSSRGNQPQH
V gene: TRBV29-1; J gene: TRBJ1-2; CDR3 protein: SVEDGYT
V gene: TRBV6-1; J gene: TRBJ1-6; CDR3 protein: ASSDRLGSPLH
V gene: TRBV5-1; J gene: TRBJ2-1; CDR3 protein: ASSVTDNEQF
V gene: TRBV2; J gene: TRBJ2-3; CDR3 protein: ASRRTGADTQY
V gene: TRBV4-3; J gene: TRBJ1-6; CDR3 protein: ASSQESGIGNSPLH
V gene: TRBV20-1; J gene: TRBJ1-1; CDR3 protein: SARAMGLFEAF
V gene: TRBV3-1; J gene: TRBJ2-5; CDR3 protein: ASSQGGTSGTLTRETQY
V gene: TRBV20-1; J gene: TRBJ2-5; CDR3 protein: SARVLARETQY
V gene: TRBV7-6; J gene: TRBJ1-1; CDR3 protein: ASSPRGGYTEAF
V gene: TRBV20-1; J gene: TRBJ1-4; CDR3 protein: SARDAGRSEKLF
V gene: TRBV12-5; J gene: TRBJ2-2; CDR3 protein: ASGLVFPGELF
V gene: TRBV6-2/TRBV6-3; J gene: TRBJ1-1; CDR3 protein: ASLKTATKNTEAF
V gene: TRBV27; J gene: TRBJ2-7; CDR3 protein: ASSSRESYEQY
V gene: TRBV7-9; J gene: TRBJ1-6; CDR3 protein: ASSSYGQGDNSPLH
V gene: TRBV28; J gene: TRBJ1-2; CDR3 protein: ASRPLTGGGYGYT
V gene: TRBV5-1; J gene: TRBJ2-1; CDR3 protein: ASSLARTSGIGDEQF
V gene: TRBV3-1; J gene: TRBJ2-5; CDR3 protein: ASSRGLAGGAAQY
V gene: TRBV11-2; J gene: TRBJ2-5; CDR3 protein: ASRYQETQY
V gene: TRBV9; J gene: TRBJ2-3; CDR3 protein: ASTGGWSTDTQY
V gene: TRBV10-2; J gene: TRBJ2-7; CDR3 protein: ASSESSSYEQY
V gene: TRBV19; J gene: TRBJ2-2; CDR3 protein: ASSPDGAGIGTGELF
V gene: TRBV27; J gene: TRBJ2-6; CDR3 protein: ASSLGWLANVLT
V gene: TRBV19; J gene: TRBJ2-3; CDR3 protein: ASRTSGRVNTQY
V gene: TRBV29-1; J gene: TRBJ1-5; CDR3 protein: SVAGVENQPQH
V gene: TRBV29-1; J gene: TRBJ1-5; CDR3 protein: SVGEGSNQPQH
V gene: TRBV6-5; J gene: TRBJ2-7; CDR3 protein: ASRRGTGGPYEQY
V gene: TRBV28; J gene: TRBJ1-1; CDR3 protein: ASRRSGTGYTEAF
V gene: TRBV29-1; J gene: TRBJ2-7; CDR3 protein: SVEESGVYEQY
V gene: TRBV12-3/TRBV12-4; J gene: TRBJ1-4; CDR3 protein: ASSFSGYSEKNEKLF
V gene: TRBV5-4; J gene: TRBJ2-1; CDR3 protein: ASSLPSAYNEQF
V gene: TRBV29-1; J gene: TRBJ2-3; CDR3 protein: SVDGSGRADTQY
V gene: TRBV11-2; J gene: TRBJ2-7; CDR3 protein: ATIQTANEQY
V gene: TRBV7-8; J gene: TRBJ2-1; CDR3 protein: ASSPSGSEQF
V gene: TRBV3-1; J gene: TRBJ2-1; CDR3 protein: ASSRFGQKVFDEQF